What follows are 4 T cell receptor beta chains derived from one specimen sequenced in a study of blood T cell repertoires in COVID-19 (dated by TCRdb to about 2020). The library was generated by the immunoSEQ multiplex PCR assay. What TCRdb holds here is the immuneACCESS table cut down to in-frame rearrangements. Part of the clones is not present; checked against another copy, under half of the missing clones reflect an unresolved V gene, and the others are unexplained. The sample data list about 170,000 clones, and about 90% of these were observed just once. Of the sample, 9.5% to 12% is held by the ten largest clones. Sequenced sample: peripheral blood. The receptors shown here come from a woman aged 60 to 75 with COVID-19, enrolled during active disease.

The table lists this clone with a count of one. The chain employs TRBV11-3 and TRBJ2-7, with D possibly being TRBD2 (5 bases). The length of the CDR3 is 15 residues. V lost 1 base to trimming and J lost 2 bases, with 12 bases between them. Looked up from germline, CDR1 is SGHNT and CDR2 is YENEEA. The CDR3 spells CASSLGGRIPYEQYF. CDR3 in DNA: TGTGCCAGCAGCTTAGGTGGGAGAATTCCCTACGAGCAGTACTTC.

V is TRBV11-2 and J is TRBJ2-1; 10 positions match TRBD2. The CDR3 runs 15 residues. Per the germline V gene, CDR1 is SGHAT and CDR2 is FQNNGV. Trimming took 5 bases from V and 9 from J; bases not matched to a gene: 10. The CDR3 here is CASSAGTSVQSEQFF. The CDR3 nucleotides read TGTGCCAGCAGCGCCGGGACTAGCGTACAGAGTGAGCAGTTCTTC.

The chain recombines TRBV18 with TRBJ2-7; TRBD2 agrees at 7 bases. The germline CDR1 and CDR2 sequences are KGHSH and LQKENI. The V and J ends lost 1 base and 3 bases, in that order; junction bases with no gene match: 15. This CDR3 region has 18 residues. The CDR3 sequence is CASSPLNSGGIRDYEQYF. DNA of the CDR3: TGTGCCAGCTCACCACTCAATTCGGGAGGAATTCGCGACTACGAGCAGTACTTC.

The chain is built from TRBV5-1 and TRBJ2-1; a possible D gene is TRBD1 (6 bases). CDR3 length: 14 residues. CDR1 SGHRS and CDR2 YFSETQ come from the germline V gene. V gave up 0 bases and J gave up 6 bases, with 10 bases separating them. The CDR3 here is CASSLVMTGNEQFF. CDR3 coding DNA: TGCGCCAGCAGCTTGGTCATGACAGGCAATGAGCAGTTCTTC.